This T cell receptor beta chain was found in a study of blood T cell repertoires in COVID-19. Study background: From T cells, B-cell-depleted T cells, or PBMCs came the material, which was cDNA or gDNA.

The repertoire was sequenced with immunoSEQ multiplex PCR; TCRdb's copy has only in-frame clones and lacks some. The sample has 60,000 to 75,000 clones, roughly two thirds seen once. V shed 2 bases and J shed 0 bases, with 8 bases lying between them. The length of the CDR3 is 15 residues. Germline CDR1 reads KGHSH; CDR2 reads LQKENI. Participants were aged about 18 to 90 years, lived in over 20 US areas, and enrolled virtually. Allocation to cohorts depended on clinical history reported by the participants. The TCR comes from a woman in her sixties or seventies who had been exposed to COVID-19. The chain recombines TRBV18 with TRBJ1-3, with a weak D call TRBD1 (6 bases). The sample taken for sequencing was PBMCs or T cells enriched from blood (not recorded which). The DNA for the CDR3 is TGTGCCAGCTCACCAAGGACAGCCTCTGGAAACACCATATATTTT. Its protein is CASSPRTASGNTIYF.